What follows describes a single TCR beta chain. No antigen is known for it. This record belongs to a study of T cells in pancreatic ductal adenocarcinoma. Study-level findings and limits: Results skew toward the minority of patients with early-stage disease. Enrichment of CD45RO+ effector over naive T cells in tumors may bias clonality. Blood had more productive templates and around 8.6-fold more unique clonotypes than tumor. Tumor and blood clonality did not differ significantly, about 0.1 versus 0.065.

V gave up 5 bases and J gave up 10 bases, with 15 bases separating them. Germline loops: CDR1 MNHEY, CDR2 SVGAGI. This CDR3 contains 13 residues. Sequenced by immunoSEQ multiplex PCR; TCRdb stores in-frame clones only, minus some. This sample has thousands of clones, with around 72% found just once. The selected patients with pancreatic ductal adenocarcinoma had surgery but no neoadjuvant therapy. The sequenced sample consisted of pancreatic tumor tissue. This TCR derives from a human donor with pancreatic ductal adenocarcinoma. This chain connects TRBV6-5 to TRBJ2-1; D uncertain. The CDR3 DNA reads as TGTGCCAGCAGTATCAGGCGCGGTTGGGAGCAGTTCTTC. Amino acid sequence: CASSIRRGWEQFF.